This T cell receptor (beta chain) stems from a study of cytomegalovirus exposure and HLA in healthy donors. General study points: A classifier reportedly called cytomegalovirus status with high sensitivity and specificity. Most TCR sequences proved rare, with some public TCRs found in many donors.

On this clone: Its antigen is undetermined.

The primer mix had 60 Vbeta and 13 Jbeta primers. Sequenced by immunoSEQ multiplex PCR; TCRdb stores in-frame clones only, minus some. This table holds 99,000 or so clones, about four fifths found once. Sequencing used PBMCs. The clonotype originates from a female donor in good health and CMV-seropositive.

Here the CDR3 DNA reads TGTGCCAGTAGTATGCGGAGGACCGGGCTCATGAACACTGAAGCTTTCTTT. As protein: CASSMRRTGLMNTEAFF. The J gene is TRBJ1-1, the V gene TRBV19; D uncertain. V was shortened by 3 bases and J by 0 bases, with 17 bases between the two germline ends. CDR3 size: 17 residues. Germline V gene data show CDR1 as LNHDA and CDR2 as SQIVND (reference sequence).